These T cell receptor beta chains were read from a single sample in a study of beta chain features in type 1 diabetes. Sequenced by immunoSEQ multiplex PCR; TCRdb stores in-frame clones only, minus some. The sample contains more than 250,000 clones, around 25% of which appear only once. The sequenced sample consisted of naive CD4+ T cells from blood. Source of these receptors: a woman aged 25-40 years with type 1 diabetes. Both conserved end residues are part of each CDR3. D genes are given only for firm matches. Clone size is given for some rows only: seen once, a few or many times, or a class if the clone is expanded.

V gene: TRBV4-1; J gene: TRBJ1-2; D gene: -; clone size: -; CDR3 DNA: TGCGCCAGCAGTGAGAGGGTTAACTATGGCTACACCTTC; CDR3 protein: CASSERVNYGYTF
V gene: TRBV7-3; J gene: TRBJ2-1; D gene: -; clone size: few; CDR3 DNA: TGTGCCAGCAGCTTAAGCCCGGCTAGGTACAATGAGCAGTTCTTC; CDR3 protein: CASSLSPARYNEQFF
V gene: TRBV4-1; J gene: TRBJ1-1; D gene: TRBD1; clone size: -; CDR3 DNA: TGCGCCAGCAGCCACCGGGACAGAAACACTGAAGCTTTCTTT; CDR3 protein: CASSHRDRNTEAFF
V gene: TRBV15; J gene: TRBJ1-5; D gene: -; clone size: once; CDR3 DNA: TGTGCCACCAGCAGACCCACAGCAGGGGATCAGCCCCAGCATTTT; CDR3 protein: CATSRPTAGDQPQHF
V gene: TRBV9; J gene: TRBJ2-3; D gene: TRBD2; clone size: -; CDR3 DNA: TGTGCCAGCAGCGCCAACCAGGGACTAGCGGGAGGAAATACGCAGTATTTT; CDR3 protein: CASSANQGLAGGNTQYF
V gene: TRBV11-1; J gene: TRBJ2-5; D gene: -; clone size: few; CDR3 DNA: TGTGCCAGCAGCTCCCTAGAGACCCAGTACTTC; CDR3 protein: CASSSLETQYF
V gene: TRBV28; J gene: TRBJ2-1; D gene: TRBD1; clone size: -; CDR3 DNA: TGTGCCAGCACCCGGACAGGAACCTACAATGAGCAGTTCTTC; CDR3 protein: CASTRTGTYNEQFF
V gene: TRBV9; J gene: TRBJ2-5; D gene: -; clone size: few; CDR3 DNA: TGTGCCAGCAGCCAGACAGAAGAGACCCAGTACTTC; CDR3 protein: CASSQTEETQYF
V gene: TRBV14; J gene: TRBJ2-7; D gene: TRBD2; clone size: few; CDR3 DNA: TGTGCCAGCAGCCAAGATCTAGCGGGAGTCGAGCAGTACTTC; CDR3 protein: CASSQDLAGVEQYF
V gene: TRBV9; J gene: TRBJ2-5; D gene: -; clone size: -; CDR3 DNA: TGTGCCAGCAGTGGACAGAACCAAGAGACCCAGTACTTC; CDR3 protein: CASSGQNQETQYF
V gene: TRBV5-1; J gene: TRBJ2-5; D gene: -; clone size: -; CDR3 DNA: TGCGCCAGCATGAGCGGCTCACAAGAGACCCAGTACTTC; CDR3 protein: CASMSGSQETQYF
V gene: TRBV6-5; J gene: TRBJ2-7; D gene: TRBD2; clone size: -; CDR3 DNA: TGTGCCAGCAGTCATACTAGCGGGACCTACGAGCAGTACTTC; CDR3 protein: CASSHTSGTYEQYF
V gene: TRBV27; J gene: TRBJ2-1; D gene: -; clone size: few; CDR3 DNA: TGTGCCAGCAGTTCCCGGTTCAGGGGCTACAATGAGCAGTTCTTC; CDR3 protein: CASSSRFRGYNEQFF
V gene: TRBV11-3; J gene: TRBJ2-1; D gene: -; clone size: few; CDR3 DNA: TGTGCCAGCAGCTTACCGGCAGGGCTTAACAATGAGCAGTTCTTC; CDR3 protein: CASSLPAGLNNEQFF
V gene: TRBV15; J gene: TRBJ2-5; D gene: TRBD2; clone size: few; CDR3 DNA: TGTGCCACCAGCAGAGATTTGGCGGGAGGGGGAGAGACCCAGTACTTC; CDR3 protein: CATSRDLAGGGETQYF
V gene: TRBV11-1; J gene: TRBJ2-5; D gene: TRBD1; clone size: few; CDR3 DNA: TGTGCCAGCAGCTTAGCGAAAGGGACAGGGAAAGAGACCCAGTACTTC; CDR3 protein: CASSLAKGTGKETQYF
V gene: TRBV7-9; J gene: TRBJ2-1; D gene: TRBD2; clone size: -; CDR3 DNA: TGTGCCAGCAGCCCGACTAGCGGGATGTACAATGAGCAGTTCTTC; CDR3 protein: CASSPTSGMYNEQFF
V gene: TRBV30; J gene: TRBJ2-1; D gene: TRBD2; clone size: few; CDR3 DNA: TGTGCCTGGAGTCTCGGGACTAGCGGGCAGAATGAGCAGTTCTTC; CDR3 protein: CAWSLGTSGQNEQFF
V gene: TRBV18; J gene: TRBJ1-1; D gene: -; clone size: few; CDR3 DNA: TGTGCCAGCTCACCTCTAGTGAACACTGAAGCTTTCTTT; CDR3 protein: CASSPLVNTEAFF
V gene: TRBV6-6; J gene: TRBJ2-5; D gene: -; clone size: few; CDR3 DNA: TGTGCCAGCAGTCCTAGAGAAGAGACCCAGTACTTC; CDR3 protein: CASSPREETQYF
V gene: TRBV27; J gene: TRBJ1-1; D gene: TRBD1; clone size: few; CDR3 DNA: TGTGCCAGCAGTTTACTTGACAGGGCCACTGAAGCTTTCTTT; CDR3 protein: CASSLLDRATEAFF
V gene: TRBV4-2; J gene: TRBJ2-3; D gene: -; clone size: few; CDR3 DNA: TGTGCCAGCAGCAGGAGCGGAGTAAGCACAGATACGCAGTATTTT; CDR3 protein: CASSRSGVSTDTQYF
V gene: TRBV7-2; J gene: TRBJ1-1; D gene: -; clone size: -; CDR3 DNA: TGTGCCAGCAGCTCTTACACCAACACTGAAGCTTTCTTT; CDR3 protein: CASSSYTNTEAFF
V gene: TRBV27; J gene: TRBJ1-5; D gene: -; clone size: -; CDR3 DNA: TGTGCCAGCAGTTTTGTTTCAGGCAATCAGCCCCAGCATTTT; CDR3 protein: CASSFVSGNQPQHF
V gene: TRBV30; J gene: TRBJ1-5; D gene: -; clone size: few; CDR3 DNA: TGTGCCTGGAGTCATGGACAGAATCAGCCCCAGCATTTT; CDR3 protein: CAWSHGQNQPQHF
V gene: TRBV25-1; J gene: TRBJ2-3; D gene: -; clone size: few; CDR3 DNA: TGTGCCAGCAGTGAATCCCGAGCCCGACTTGATCATACGCAGTATTTT; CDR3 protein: CASSESRARLDHTQYF
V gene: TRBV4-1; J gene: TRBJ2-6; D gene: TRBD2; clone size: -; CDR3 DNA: TGCGCCAGCAGAAGCGGACTAGCGGGAGTCACTGGGGCCAACGTCCTGACTTTC; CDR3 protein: CASRSGLAGVTGANVLTF
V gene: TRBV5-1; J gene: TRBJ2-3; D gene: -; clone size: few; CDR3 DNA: TGCGCCAGCAGCTTGGTTCCCGGCACAGATACGCAGTATTTT; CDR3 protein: CASSLVPGTDTQYF
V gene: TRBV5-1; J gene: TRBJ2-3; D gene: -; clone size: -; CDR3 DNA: TGCGCCAGCAGCTTGGCTAGCACAGATACGCAGTATTTT; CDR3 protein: CASSLASTDTQYF
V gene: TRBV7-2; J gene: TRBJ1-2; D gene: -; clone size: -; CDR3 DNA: TGTGCCAGCAGCTCGTGGAGCGGAGGTTACACCTTC; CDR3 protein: CASSSWSGGYTF
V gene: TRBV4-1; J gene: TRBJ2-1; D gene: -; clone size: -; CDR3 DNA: TGCGCCAGCAGCCAAGATGCAGCCCAGAGGGCCTACAATGAGCAGTTCTTC; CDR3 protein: CASSQDAAQRAYNEQFF
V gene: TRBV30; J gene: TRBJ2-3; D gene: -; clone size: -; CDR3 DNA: TGTGCCTGGAGTTGGCCAAACACAGATACGCAGTATTTT; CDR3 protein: CAWSWPNTDTQYF
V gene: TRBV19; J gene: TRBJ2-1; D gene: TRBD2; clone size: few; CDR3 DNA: TGTGCCAGTAGTATAGATGGACTAGTGGACAATGAGCAGTTCTTC; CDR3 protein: CASSIDGLVDNEQFF
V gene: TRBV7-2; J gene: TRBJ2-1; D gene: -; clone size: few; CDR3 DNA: TGTGCCAGCAGCTATCGGGTGAGCTCCTACAATGAGCAGTTCTTC; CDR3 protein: CASSYRVSSYNEQFF
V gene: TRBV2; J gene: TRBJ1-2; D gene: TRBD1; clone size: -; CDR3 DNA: TGTGCCAGCAGTCAGGACAGGGGAAAGCATGGCTACACCTTC; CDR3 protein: CASSQDRGKHGYTF
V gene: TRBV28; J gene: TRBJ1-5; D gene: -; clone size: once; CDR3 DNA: TGTGCCAGCACCCAGGGACACCCAAGCAATCAGCCCCAGCATTTT; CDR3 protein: CASTQGHPSNQPQHF
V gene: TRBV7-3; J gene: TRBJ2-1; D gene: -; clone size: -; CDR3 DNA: TGTGCCAGCAGACCGAGAAGCGGCGGTTCCTACAATGAGCAGTTCTTC; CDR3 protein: CASRPRSGGSYNEQFF
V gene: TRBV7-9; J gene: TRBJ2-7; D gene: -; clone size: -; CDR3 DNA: TGTGCCAGCAGCTTAGGAGGGGGCTCCTACGAGCAGTACTTC; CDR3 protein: CASSLGGGSYEQYF
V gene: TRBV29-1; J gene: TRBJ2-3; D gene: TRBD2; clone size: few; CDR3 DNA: TGCAGCGTTGAAGTTAATAGCGGGAGCACAGATACGCAGTATTTT; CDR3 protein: CSVEVNSGSTDTQYF
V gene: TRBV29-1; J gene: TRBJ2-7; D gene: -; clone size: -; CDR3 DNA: TGCAGCGTTGGAACTAGTGGTAGCTACGAGCAGTACTTC; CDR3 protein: CSVGTSGSYEQYF
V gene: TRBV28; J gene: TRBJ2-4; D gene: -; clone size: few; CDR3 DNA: TGTGCCATCGCGGGACCCGAGCCCAAAAACATTCAGTACTTC; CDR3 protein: CAIAGPEPKNIQYF
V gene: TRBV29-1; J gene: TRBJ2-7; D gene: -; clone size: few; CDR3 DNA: TGCAGCGTTGAACGACAGGGAGGTACCGAGCAGTACTTC; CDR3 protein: CSVERQGGTEQYF
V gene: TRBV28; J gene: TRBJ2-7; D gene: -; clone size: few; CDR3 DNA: TGTGCCAGCAGTTTTGGGTGGGCGGGCTCTTACGAGCAGTACTTC; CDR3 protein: CASSFGWAGSYEQYF
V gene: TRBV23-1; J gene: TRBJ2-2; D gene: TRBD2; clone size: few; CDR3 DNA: TGCGCCAGCTCGAGGACTAGCGGAAACACCGGGGAGCTGTTTTTT; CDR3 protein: CASSRTSGNTGELFF
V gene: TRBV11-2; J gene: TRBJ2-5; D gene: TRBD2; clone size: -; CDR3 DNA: TGTGCCAGCAGCTTAGGGACTAGCGGTTCCCTCCAAGAGACCCAGTACTTC; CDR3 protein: CASSLGTSGSLQETQYF
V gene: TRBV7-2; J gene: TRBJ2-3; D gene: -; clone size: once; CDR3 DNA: TGTGCCAGCAGCTTCAGGGCTAGCACAGATACGCAGTATTTT; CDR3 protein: CASSFRASTDTQYF
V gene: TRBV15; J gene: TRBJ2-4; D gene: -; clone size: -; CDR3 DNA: TGTGCCACCAGCAGAGGCGGCAATCAAAACATTCAGTACTTC; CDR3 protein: CATSRGGNQNIQYF
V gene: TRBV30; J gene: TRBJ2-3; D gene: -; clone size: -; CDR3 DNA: TGTGCCTGGACCCCCCCCAGGGCCCGGCCAGATACGCAGTATTTT; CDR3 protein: CAWTPPRARPDTQYF
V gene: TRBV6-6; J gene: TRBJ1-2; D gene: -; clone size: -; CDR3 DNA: TGTGCCAGCAGTTACTCGGCAGAAGATCCCTATGGCTACACCTTC; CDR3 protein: CASSYSAEDPYGYTF
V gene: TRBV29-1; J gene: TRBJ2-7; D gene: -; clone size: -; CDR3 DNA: TGCAGCGTTGCCGAGGTTCTAGCCTACGAGCAGTACTTC; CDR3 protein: CSVAEVLAYEQYF